The clone carrying this T cell receptor (beta chain) was seen at least ten times. What it recognizes is unknown. Trimming left V 4 bases short and J 6 bases short, with 10 bases between. The CDR3 consists of 11 residues. Germline CDR1 and CDR2: DFQATT and SNEGSKA (reference sequence). The sample originates from a study of early T cells in non-severe SARS-CoV-2 infection. Study-wide results and caveats: The matching step, a VDJdb search, favored anti-spike CD8 responses and missed private and CD4 specificities.

In the library, individual cDNA molecules carried attached unique molecular identifiers. One entry per CDR3 protein results from TCRdb running MiXCR on the 5' RACE reads. The sample has some 39,000 distinct CDR3 sequences, roughly 7% seen once. The chain couples TRBV20-1 to TRBJ2-7; D is ambiguous. The receptor's source is an adult who was a healthcare worker with PCR-confirmed SARS-CoV-2 infection or an uninfected control (not recorded which). Sequencing was done on a sample of whole blood. The CDR3, as DNA: TGCAGTGCTAAGGGCTACGGCGAGCAGTACTTC. It specifies CSAKGYGEQYF.